The 9 T cell receptor beta chains below come from one sample, sequenced in a study of monozygotic twins with inflammatory bowel disease. No DNA is given; TCRdb re-called the 5' RACE reads and lists each CDR3 protein once. This table holds about 140,000 distinct CDR3 sequences. Sequencing was done on a sample of blood. These receptors all come from a human donor with ulcerative colitis or Crohn's disease, or a healthy co-twin of an affected twin (not recorded which).

The chain is built from TRBV7-9 and TRBJ1-4; TCRdb selects TRBD1, and the lack of DNA leaves this call unchecked. The CDR3 contains 17 residues. CDR1 is SEHNR, CDR2 FQNEAQ, per germline (reference sequence). This CDR3 is CASSLGATFITNEKLFF.

V and J are TRBV5-6 and TRBJ2-3. Germline V gives CDR1 SGHDT, CDR2 YYEEEE. The CDR3 covers 15 residues. CDR3 protein: CASSLGSSITDTQYF.

The gene calls are TRBV20-1 and TRBJ2-4; with no DNA, the TCRdb D assignment of TRBD2 cannot be verified. CDR3 length: 14 amino acids. Looked up from germline, CDR1 is DFQATT and CDR2 is SNEGSKA (reference sequence). CDR3 loop: CSAIQRGGAHMQYF.

V is TRBV3-1 and J is TRBJ1-6. This CDR3 region has 16 residues. CDR1 is LGHDT, CDR2 YNNKEL, per germline (reference sequence). CDR3 residues: CASSLVRGGADSPLHF.

The chain combines TRBV20-1 with TRBJ1-5; TCRdb proposes TRBD1, but this gene call is untestable without DNA. The CDR3 runs 18 residues. The germline V gene has CDR1 DFQATT and CDR2 SNEGSKA (reference sequence). The CDR3 loop is CSAGRGSQLDRGNQPQHF.

The chain has TRBV5-1 and TRBJ2-1; the TRBD2 assignment by TCRdb is unverifiable without DNA. Per the germline V gene, CDR1 is SGHRS and CDR2 is YFSETQ. CDR3 size: 15 residues. This CDR3 reads CASSLASGGDNEQFF.

V usage is TRBV7-8 and J usage is TRBJ2-7; TCRdb reports TRBD2, a call that lacks DNA to check it against. This CDR3 contains 14 residues. Germline V gives CDR1 SGHVS, CDR2 FQNEAQ. This CDR3 reads CASSWTSGRYEQYF.

V usage is TRBV20-1 and J usage is TRBJ2-2; TCRdb names TRBD2, which stays unverified in the absence of DNA. The CDR3 has 15 amino acids. The germline CDR1 and CDR2 sequences are DFQATT and SNEGSKA (reference sequence). CDR3 loop: CSASTEGRNTGELFF.

The chain joins TRBV5-6 to TRBJ1-6. The CDR3 spans 12 residues. The V gene's germline CDR1 is SGHDT and CDR2 YYEEEE. The CDR3 loop is CASGDDFSPLHF.